This passage covers 25 T cell receptor beta chains from one sample sequenced in a study of blood T cell repertoires in COVID-19. The protocol was immunoSEQ multiplex PCR, while the TCRdb copy is restricted to in-frame clones and leaves out a portion. The repertoire holds about 200,000 clones, with 80% as singletons. The material sequenced was peripheral blood. These receptors all stem from a woman in her seventies with acute or convalescent COVID-19.

The chain employs TRBV3-1 (or the pseudogene TRBV3-2) and TRBJ1-1, with D hard to call. Germline V CDR1 and CDR2: LGHDT, YNNKEL (reference sequence). Trimming pared 2 bases from V and 0 bases from J, leaving 7 bases between. The CDR3 totals 14 residues. The CDR3 bases are TGTGCCAGCAGCCAAAGCGAGTTGAACACTGAAGCTTTCTTT. It translates to CASSQSELNTEAFF.

The V gene is TRBV5-1, the J gene TRBJ2-7; a weak D match, TRBD2 (6 bases). The germline V gene encodes CDR1 SGHRS and CDR2 YFSETQ. V lost 6 bases, J lost 1 base, and 11 bases lay in between. CDR3 size: 13 residues. CDR3 sequence (DNA): TGCGCCAGCACCCTTAGCGGTTCCTACGAGCAGTACTTC. This translates into CASTLSGSYEQYF.

The CDR3 nucleotides read TGCGCCAGCAGCTTGGGTCCCCAAAGGGGACTGGGAAACACCATATATTTT. Residues: CASSLGPQRGLGNTIYF. This chain uses TRBV5-1 with TRBJ1-3, with D perhaps matching TRBD1 (5 bases). This CDR3 is built from 17 residues. Germline V gene data show CDR1 as SGHRS and CDR2 as YFSETQ. V was shortened by 0 bases and J by 4 bases, with 17 bases between the two germline ends.

This chain connects TRBV28 to TRBJ1-1, with 7 bases matching TRBD1. This CDR3 has 15 residues. CDR1 is MDHEN and CDR2 is SYDVKM in the germline V gene. J was trimmed by 9 bases and V by 7 bases; bases with no gene match: 17. DNA of the CDR3: TGTGCCAGCACCACACCCCGGACAGGAGGCGTGCAAGCTTTCTTT. Encoded protein: CASTTPRTGGVQAFF. The variable domain in full, with the rest retrieved from reference TRBV28 and TRBJ1-1, is DVKVTQSSRYLVKRTGEKVFLECVQDMDHENMFWYRQDPGLGLRLIYFSYDVKMKEKGDIPEGYSVSREKKERFSLILESASTNQTSMYLCASTTPRTGGVQAFFGQGTRLTVV.

V and J are TRBV27 and TRBJ2-7; 12 nucleotides align to TRBD2. This CDR3 region has 21 residues. The V gene end was trimmed by 1 base and the J gene end by 2 bases; junction bases not matched to a gene: 18. Germline assignment: CDR1 MNHEY and CDR2 SMNVEV (reference sequence). This CDR3 is CASSLLGLGTRTSGNTYEQYF. In DNA, the CDR3 is TGTGCCAGCAGTTTATTAGGGTTAGGGACACGGACTAGCGGGAACACCTACGAGCAGTACTTC.

As regards this clone: A junction end diverges from the germline sequence, so it may reflect a read error. The genes are TRBV7-7 and TRBJ2-3; TRBD2 matches 9 bases. Germline V gene data show CDR1 as SSHAT and CDR2 as FNYEAQ (reference sequence). The CDR3 contains 15 residues. CDR3 region: CASSLGAGGIDTQYF. Here the CDR3 DNA reads TGTGCTAGCAGCTTAGGAGCGGGAGGAATAGATACGCAGTATTTT.

This clone was found a few times. The chain is built from TRBV30 and TRBJ2-2; 8 bases are a match to TRBD2. Trimming removed 3 bases from V and 6 bases from J; junction bases left unmatched: 3. The CDR3 has 13 residues. Germline CDR1 and CDR2: GTSNPN and SVGIG (reference sequence). In nucleotides, the CDR3 is TGTGCCTGGAGAAGACTAGCGCCCGGGGAGCTGTTTTTT. This sequence encodes CAWRRLAPGELFF.

The chain carries TRBV18 and TRBJ2-4; D uncertain. V shed 1 base and J shed 0 bases, with 22 bases lying between them. This CDR3 is built from 20 residues. The germline CDR1 and CDR2 sequences are KGHSH and LQKENI. This chain's CDR3 is CASSPQQVLTGRLAKNIQYF. The CDR3 DNA sequence: TGTGCCAGCTCACCACAGCAGGTCCTGACCGGCCGGCTAGCCAAAAACATTCAGTACTTC.

This chain connects TRBV3-1 (or the pseudogene TRBV3-2) to TRBJ1-5; D uncertain. V was clipped by 4 bases and J by 2 bases, with 15 bases between them. CDR1 LGHDT and CDR2 YNNKEL come from the germline V gene (reference sequence). The CDR3 has 16 amino acids. The DNA of the CDR3 is TGTGCCAGCAGCCTTCAGACCCCGCGGGGCAATCAGCCCCAGCATTTT. Its protein product is CASSLQTPRGNQPQHF.

This chain uses TRBV28 with TRBJ2-2, with D tentatively TRBD1 (6 bases). Per the germline V gene, CDR1 is MDHEN and CDR2 is SYDVKM. Between the trimmed V and J ends, which lost 3 bases and 3 bases, there was a span of 11 bases. The CDR3 loop spans 15 amino acids. This chain's CDR3 is CASSFRQDYTGELFF. DNA for the CDR3: TGTGCCAGCAGTTTCAGACAGGATTACACCGGGGAGCTGTTTTTT.

The chain combines TRBV9 with TRBJ2-1; 16 bases map to TRBD2. CDR1 and CDR2 from the germline V gene are SGDLS and YYNGEE. V lost 4 bases to trimming and J lost 3 bases; unmatched junction nucleotides: 7. The CDR3 is 18 amino acids. CDR3 protein: CASSPPGLAGGNYNEQFF. The CDR3 DNA reads TGTGCCAGCAGCCCTCCGGGACTAGCGGGAGGGAACTACAATGAGCAGTTCTTC.

V is TRBV5-1 and J is TRBJ2-1; 12 positions match TRBD2. The CDR3 has 18 residues. The ends lost 5 bases at V and 2 bases at J; junction bases unmatched: 11. Germline assignment: CDR1 SGHRS and CDR2 YFSETQ. CDR3 bases: TGCGCCAGCAGAGAGAAGGTTCTAGCGGGAGGGGCCTACAATGAGCAGTTCTTC. It is translated as CASREKVLAGGAYNEQFF.

This chain links TRBV6-6 with TRBJ1-5, with TRBD1 identical over 9 bases. CDR3 length equals 13 residues. Germline values: CDR1 MNHNY, CDR2 SVGAGI (reference sequence). Trimming cost V 10 bases and J 8 bases; bases outside gene matches: 9. CDR3 DNA: TGTGCCACTGCCACAGGGGGCGCGGAGCCCCAGCATTTT. It codes for CATATGGAEPQHF.

The rearrangement uses TRBV5-6 and TRBJ2-7; perhaps TRBD2 as D (6 bases). With 4 bases removed from V and 1 base from J, the gap between germline ends came to 21 bases. Germline V gene lookup returns CDR1 SGHDT and CDR2 YYEEEE. This CDR3 contains 17 residues. CDR3 DNA: TGTGCCAGCAGCAGACGGAGTGAACGGCGGGAATCCTACGAGCAGTACTTC. It specifies CASSRRSERRESYEQYF.

J is TRBJ1-1 and V is TRBV10-2; weak D call: TRBD1 (6 bases). Per the germline V gene, CDR1 is WSHSY and CDR2 is SAAADI. The CDR3 has 14 residues. With 6 bases removed from V and 4 bases from J, the gap between germline ends came to 15 bases. CDR3 sequence reads: CASRTGTRSTEAFF. DNA for the CDR3: TGCGCCAGCAGGACCGGGACAAGAAGCACTGAAGCTTTCTTT.

The chain is built from TRBV27 and TRBJ2-3, with 7 bases lining up with TRBD1. The germline V gene encodes CDR1 MNHEY and CDR2 SMNVEV (reference sequence). This CDR3 spans 16 amino acids. The V segment lost 6 bases and the J segment 2 bases; nucleotides outside the gene matches: 11. CDR3 sequence: CASSLGQTYATDTQYF. Written as DNA, the CDR3 is TGTGCCAGCAGCCTGGGACAGACATACGCCACAGATACGCAGTATTTT.

V is TRBV5-5 and J is TRBJ1-5; tentatively, D is TRBD1 (5 bases). The CDR3 covers 13 residues. Trimming shortened V by 3 bases and J by 7 bases, and 11 bases separated the two germline ends. Looked up from germline, CDR1 is SGHKS and CDR2 is YYEKEE (reference sequence). Here the CDR3 DNA reads TGTGCCAGCAGCTCGGGGGGTGGACAGCCCCAGCATTTT. It specifies CASSSGGGQPQHF. Using reference TRBV5-5 and TRBJ1-5 for the parts outside the CDR3, the full variable domain is DAGVTQSPTHLIKTRGQQVTLRCSPISGHKSVSWYQQVLGQGPQFIFQYYEKEERGRGNFPDRFSARQFPNYSSELNVNALLLGDSALYLCASSSGGGQPQHFGDGTRLSIL.

This chain connects TRBV29-1 to TRBJ2-7; D gene ambiguous. Trimming pared 7 bases from V and 0 bases from J, leaving 7 bases between. CDR3 length: 11 residues. Germline-derived CDR1 and CDR2 are SQVTM and ANQGSEA. The CDR3 loop is CSGRSSYEQYF. The DNA for the CDR3 is TGCAGCGGACGGAGCTCCTACGAGCAGTACTTC.

This clone was found once. The V and J genes are TRBV19 and TRBJ1-5; 9 bases align to TRBD1. The CDR3 totals 19 residues. The germline CDR1 and CDR2 sequences are LNHDA and SQIVND (reference sequence). V trimming: 4 bases; J trimming: 1 base; junction bases outside the gene matches: 14. CDR3 nucleotide sequence: TGTGCCAGTAGTACGCCGGGACAGGGCGGTTTGCGGAGCAATCAGCCCCAGCATTTT. This translates into CASSTPGQGGLRSNQPQHF.

The chain combines TRBV3-1 (or the pseudogene TRBV3-2) with TRBJ1-2; D not certain. CDR1 is LGHDT and CDR2 is YNNKEL in the germline V gene (reference sequence). Trimming left V 1 base short and J 2 bases short, with 11 bases between. The CDR3 loop spans 15 amino acids. The CDR3 spells CASSQGNSGNYGYTF. CDR3 sequence (DNA): TGTGCCAGCAGCCAAGGGAACAGCGGGAACTATGGCTACACCTTC.

In regard to this clone: The same CDR3 can be traced to other DNA sequences in this sample. This chain links TRBV28 with TRBJ1-4, with D perhaps matching TRBD1 (6 bases). There are 15 residues in the CDR3. The ends were cut back, 2 bases at V and 0 bases at J, with 7 bases in the middle. Germline CDR1 and CDR2: MDHEN and SYDVKM. CDR3 residues: CASSLRTATNEKLFF. The CDR3, as DNA: TGTGCCAGCAGTTTACGGACAGCAACTAATGAAAAACTGTTTTTT.

The rearrangement joins TRBV19 to TRBJ1-2; D is unclear. The length of the CDR3 is 13 residues. CDR1 and CDR2 (germline): LNHDA, SQIVND (reference sequence). V was cut by 0 bases and J by 8 bases, with 10 bases left in between. The CDR3 region is CASSIEASRGYTF. The DNA of the CDR3 is TGTGCCAGTAGTATAGAGGCTTCAAGAGGCTACACCTTC.

The chain recombines TRBV2 with TRBJ1-6, with D tentatively TRBD1 (6 bases). Germline V gene data show CDR1 as SNHLY and CDR2 as FYNNEI. The CDR3 is 16 amino acids. V dropped 5 bases and J dropped 5 bases, with 16 bases sitting between them. The CDR3 DNA follows: TGTGCCAGCAGTCCGACGGACAGATTGAATAATTCACCCCTCCACTTT. Its translation is CASSPTDRLNNSPLHF.

J is TRBJ1-1 and V is TRBV6-1; D is possibly TRBD1 (6 bases). The V gene lost 2 bases and the J gene lost 13 bases, with 11 bases spanning the gap. Per germline, CDR1 MNHNS and CDR2 SASEGT. The CDR3 contains 11 residues. CDR3 loop: CASSEKGGGFF. DNA of the CDR3: TGTGCCAGCAGTGAAAAGGGGGGGGGTTTCTTT.

This clone is a singleton in its sample. The chain joins TRBV29-1 to TRBJ2-7; D gene unclear. Trimming removed 6 bases at V and 0 bases at J, with 6 bases between. Germline CDR1 reads SQVTM; CDR2 reads ANQGSEA. CDR3 length: 11 residues. The CDR3 DNA sequence: TGCAGCGTAAGCAACTCCTACGAGCAGTACTTC. This codes for CSVSNSYEQYF.